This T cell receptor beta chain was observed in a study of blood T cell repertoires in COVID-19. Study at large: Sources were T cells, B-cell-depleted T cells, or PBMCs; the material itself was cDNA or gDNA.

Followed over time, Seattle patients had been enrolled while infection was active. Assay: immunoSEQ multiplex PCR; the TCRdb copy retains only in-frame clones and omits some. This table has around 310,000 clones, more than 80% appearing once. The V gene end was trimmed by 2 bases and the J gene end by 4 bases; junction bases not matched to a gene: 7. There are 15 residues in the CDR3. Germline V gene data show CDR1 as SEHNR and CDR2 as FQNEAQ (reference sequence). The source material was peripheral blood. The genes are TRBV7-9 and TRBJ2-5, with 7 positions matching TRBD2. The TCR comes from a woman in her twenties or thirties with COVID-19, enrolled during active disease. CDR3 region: CASSLRREVGETQYF. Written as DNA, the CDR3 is TGTGCCAGCAGCTTACGACGGGAGGTCGGAGAGACCCAGTACTTC.